One sample yielded the 27 T cell receptor beta chains listed below, sequenced in a study of control samples from healthy donors and cancer patients. The assay was immunoSEQ multiplex PCR, and TCRdb's table has in-frame clones only and misses some. The sample lists more than 95,000 clones, about 92% occurring once. Input material: blood. These receptors were obtained from a man aged 18-30 years in good health.

J is TRBJ1-5 and V is TRBV19; 7 bases map to TRBD1. The V gene's germline CDR1 is LNHDA and CDR2 SQIVND (reference sequence). V lost 10 bases to trimming and J lost 3 bases; unmatched junction nucleotides: 6. CDR3 length: 13 amino acids. As DNA, the CDR3 is TGTGCCACACAGGGGATTAACAATCAGCCCCAGCATTTT. Translating it yields CATQGINNQPQHF.

The chain has TRBV19 and TRBJ1-2; no definite D call. V shed 3 bases and J shed 4 bases, with 9 bases lying between them. Germline CDR1 is LNHDA and CDR2 is SQIVND (reference sequence). This CDR3 is built from 13 residues. CDR3 loop: CASSIKTGYGYTF. For the CDR3, the DNA is TGTGCCAGTAGTATCAAGACGGGCTATGGCTACACCTTC.

The chain employs TRBV4-2 and TRBJ1-5, with D tentatively TRBD1 (6 bases). From germline, CDR1 is LGHNA and CDR2 YNFKEQ. This CDR3 is 16 amino acids long. Trimming shortened V by 0 bases and J by 6 bases, and 15 bases separated the two germline ends. The CDR3, as DNA: TGTGCCAGCAGCCAAGACAGGGGATCTCTGGTTCAGCCCCAGCATTTT. Translation: CASSQDRGSLVQPQHF.

This chain uses TRBV3-1 (or the pseudogene TRBV3-2) with TRBJ1-3; D is unclear. Trimming left V 4 bases short and J 1 base short, with 8 bases between. The CDR3 length is 14 residues. The germline gives CDR1 LGHDT, CDR2 YNNKEL (reference sequence). The CDR3 DNA follows: TGTGCCAGCAGCCTCAGTCTATCTGGAAACACCATATATTTT. It specifies CASSLSLSGNTIYF.

This clone was observed once. The J gene is TRBJ1-4, the V gene TRBV9; D is perhaps TRBD1 (6 bases). V was shortened by 3 bases and J by 0 bases, with 9 bases between the two germline ends. Germline V lookup: CDR1 SGDLS, CDR2 YYNGEE. The CDR3 has 15 amino acids. The DNA for the CDR3 is TGTGCCAGCAGCGCGGACAGCTCAACTAATGAAAAACTGTTTTTT. As protein: CASSADSSTNEKLFF.

The chain recombines TRBV9 with TRBJ2-1, with D perhaps given as TRBD1 or TRBD2 (5 bases each). V gave up 6 bases and J gave up 7 bases, with 14 bases separating them. Germline V CDR1 and CDR2: SGDLS, YYNGEE. The CDR3 consists of 13 residues. The DNA of the CDR3 is TGTGCCAGCAACGGGGACCGTCGTAATGAGCAGTTCTTC. Translation: CASNGDRRNEQFF.

The chain recombines TRBV4-2 with TRBJ1-3, with D uncertain. The CDR3 spans 13 residues. V lost 1 base to trimming and J lost 4 bases, with 5 bases between them. Germline assignment: CDR1 LGHNA and CDR2 YNFKEQ. CDR3 coding DNA: TGTGCCAGCAGCCAAGTCGAAGGAAACACCATATATTTT. Translated: CASSQVEGNTIYF.

This chain connects TRBV14 to TRBJ2-7; no clear D gene. CDR1 and CDR2 from the germline V gene are SGHDN and FVKESK. Trimming cost V 5 bases and J 3 bases, with 8 bases left between them. CDR3 length: 12 residues. The CDR3 DNA sequence: TGTGCCAGCAGCACCGGGTTCTACGAGCAGTACTTC. This translates into CASSTGFYEQYF.

This clone was counted a single time. This rearrangement joins TRBV25-1 to TRBJ1-2; 9 positions match TRBD1. Germline trimming cut 8 bases from V and 5 bases from J; bases unmatched to any gene: 3. This CDR3 comprises 12 residues. Germline V gene lookup returns CDR1 MGHDK and CDR2 SYGVNS. CDR3: CASETGGYGYTF. The CDR3, as DNA: TGTGCCAGCGAGACAGGGGGGTATGGCTACACCTTC.

The J gene is TRBJ1-6, the V gene TRBV6-5, with a possible D match to TRBD1 (5 bases). CDR1 MNHEY and CDR2 SVGAGI come from the germline V gene. The CDR3 runs to 15 residues. Between the trimmed V and J ends, which lost 8 bases and 7 bases, there was a span of 18 bases. CDR3 protein: CASVGVDSSNSPLHF. The CDR3 DNA reads as TGTGCCAGCGTCGGCGTCGACAGCTCCAATTCACCCCTCCACTTT.

The chain carries TRBV5-6 and TRBJ1-2; no firm D call. Trimming cost V 4 bases and J 2 bases, with 12 bases left between them. The CDR3 sequence is 14 residues long. Germline V gene lookup returns CDR1 SGHDT and CDR2 YYEEEE. CDR3 amino acids: CASSPWRSNYGYTF. CDR3 DNA: TGTGCCAGCAGCCCCTGGCGGTCGAACTATGGCTACACCTTC.

The chain employs TRBV4-1 and TRBJ1-4; D is unresolved. Trimming took off 4 bases at V and 8 bases at J, with 11 bases between the two ends. Germline V lookup: CDR1 MGHRA, CDR2 YSYEKL. The CDR3 spans 13 residues. CDR3 region: CASSPVFFEKLFF. The DNA for the CDR3 is TGCGCCAGCAGCCCAGTGTTTTTCGAAAAACTGTTTTTT.

The V call is TRBV7-3, the J call TRBJ1-1; tentative D call: TRBD1 (5 bases). The CDR3 runs to 14 residues. Germline CDR1 is SGHTA and CDR2 is FQGTGA. With 2 bases removed from V and 5 bases from J, the gap between germline ends came to 12 bases. CDR3: CASSLRQGWTEAFF. The DNA of the CDR3 is TGTGCCAGCAGCTTACGCCAGGGCTGGACTGAAGCTTTCTTT.

The V and J genes are TRBV18 and TRBJ1-5, with TRBD1 as a possible D gene (6 bases). Trimming left V 5 bases short and J 7 bases short, with 12 bases between. Germline V CDR1 and CDR2: KGHSH, LQKENI. This CDR3 is built from 13 residues. The CDR3 nucleotides read TGTGCCAGCTCAACAGGGAGCGGGCAGCCCCAGCATTTT. It yields the protein CASSTGSGQPQHF.

This chain connects TRBV24-1 to TRBJ1-6, with 8 bases aligning to TRBD1. Germline loops: CDR1 KGHDR, CDR2 SFDVKD. CDR3 length equals 17 residues. V trimming: 0 bases; J trimming: 1 base; junction bases outside the gene matches: 1. In nucleotides, the CDR3 is TGTGCCACCAGTGATTTGCAGGGGGCATCCTATAATTCACCCCTCCACTTT. This sequence encodes CATSDLQGASYNSPLHF.

The CDR3 region has the DNA TGTGCCAGTAGTATAGCCCTCGACGGCTCCTACAATGAGCAGTTCTTC. This gives the protein CASSIALDGSYNEQFF. This chain joins TRBV19 and TRBJ2-1; D remains ambiguous. CDR3 length: 16 residues. Germline CDR1 is LNHDA and CDR2 is SQIVND (reference sequence). V was clipped by 1 base and J by 0 bases, with 10 bases between them.

V gene TRBV20-1 combines with J gene TRBJ2-3, with D maybe TRBD1 (6 bases). The V and J ends lost 3 bases and 6 bases respectively, with 16 bases between them. Per germline, CDR1 DFQATT and CDR2 SNEGSKA (reference sequence). This CDR3 comprises 14 residues. The CDR3 loop is CSASRAGEQDTQYF. CDR3 coding DNA: TGCAGTGCTAGTAGGGCAGGGGAGCAGGATACGCAGTATTTT.

The V call is TRBV27, the J call TRBJ2-7, with D possibly being TRBD2 (6 bases). The CDR3 consists of 14 residues. With 3 bases removed from V and 3 bases from J, the gap between germline ends came to 12 bases. Germline V CDR1 and CDR2: MNHEY, SMNVEV (reference sequence). The CDR3 DNA is TGTGCCAGCAGTTTTCATAGGGGAGGCTACGAGCAGTACTTC. This sequence encodes CASSFHRGGYEQYF.

This clone was detected only once. This chain uses TRBV5-6 with TRBJ1-3; TRBD1 agrees at 7 bases. The junction had 2 bases not matched to a gene; V was cut back by 5 bases and J by 0 bases. Per germline, CDR1 SGHDT and CDR2 YYEEEE. CDR3 length: 14 residues. This chain's CDR3 is CASRRTGSGNTIYF. CDR3 in DNA: TGTGCCAGCAGGAGGACAGGCTCTGGAAACACCATATATTTT.

The genes are TRBV19 and TRBJ1-5, with no clear D. CDR3 length equals 12 residues. CDR1 is LNHDA and CDR2 is SQIVND in the germline V gene (reference sequence). Trimming shortened V by 7 bases and J by 6 bases, and 10 bases separated the two germline ends. CDR3 sequence (DNA): TGTGCCAGTACGTATGGACCTCAGCCCCAGCATTTT. Protein: CASTYGPQPQHF.

The chain carries TRBV18 and TRBJ1-1, with D possibly TRBD1 on 6 matching bases. This CDR3 is built from 15 residues. Per germline, CDR1 KGHSH and CDR2 LQKENI. The ends were cut back, 2 bases at V and 4 bases at J, with 14 bases in the middle. CDR3 region: CASSPVSGAGTEAFF. The CDR3 DNA reads TGTGCCAGCTCACCAGTGTCGGGGGCGGGCACTGAAGCTTTCTTT.

The V gene is TRBV4-1, the J gene TRBJ1-2; D gene ambiguous. V was cut by 0 bases and J by 7 bases, with 18 bases left in between. The V gene's germline CDR1 is MGHRA and CDR2 YSYEKL. This CDR3 has 16 residues. The CDR3 reads CASSQEIVKETSGYTF. The CDR3 nucleotides are TGCGCCAGCAGCCAAGAAATCGTTAAGGAAACTAGTGGCTACACCTTC.

The chain has TRBV30 and TRBJ1-5, with D tentatively TRBD1 (5 bases). Trimming left V 1 base short and J 8 bases short, with 12 bases between. The CDR3 contains 13 residues. Germline values: CDR1 GTSNPN, CDR2 SVGIG (reference sequence). The chain's CDR3 is CAWSAGGWEPQHF. CDR3 sequence (DNA): TGTGCCTGGAGTGCTGGGGGGTGGGAGCCCCAGCATTTT.

The chain joins TRBV6-2 or TRBV6-3 to TRBJ1-2, with D tentatively TRBD1 (5 bases). Trimming stripped 5 bases from V and 8 bases from J, with 15 bases between. This CDR3 has 13 residues. CDR1 MNHEY and CDR2 SVGEGT come from the germline V gene. The CDR3 DNA follows: TGTGCCAGCAGTATCCCGACGGGACGGGGCTACACCTTC. Amino acid sequence: CASSIPTGRGYTF.

CDR3: CASKIRDGNSGNTIYF. The DNA of the CDR3 is TGTGCCAGCAAGATCCGGGACGGGAACTCTGGAAACACCATATATTTT. The V and J genes are TRBV2 and TRBJ1-3; possibly TRBD1 for D (5 bases). In germline, CDR1 is SNHLY, CDR2 FYNNEI. V shed 7 bases and J shed 0 bases, with 16 bases lying between them. The CDR3 has 16 amino acids.

This chain links TRBV21-1 with TRBJ1-1. TRBV21-1 is recorded as a pseudogene. This CDR3 spans 17 amino acids. DNA for the CDR3: TGTGCCAGCAGCAAAGATCCGGACCTCCTTGGGGACACTGAAGCTTTCTTT. As protein: CASSKDPDLLGDTEAFF.

The V and J genes are TRBV24-1 and TRBJ2-3, with D hard to call. Trimming removed 2 bases at V and 2 bases at J, with 4 bases between. This CDR3 region has 13 residues. The germline gives CDR1 KGHDR, CDR2 SFDVKD. The CDR3 DNA sequence: TGTGCCACCAGTGATTACAACACAGATACGCAGTATTTT. This gives the protein CATSDYNTDTQYF.